Listed below are T cell receptor beta chains from one sample, sequenced in a study of T cells in Graves' hyperthyroidism and ophthalmopathy. MiXCR was run by TCRdb on the multiplex PCR reads, yielding one entry per CDR3 protein. The table lists more than 500,000 distinct CDR3 sequences, 15% to 20% of them singletons. Sequenced: blood. The receptors were sampled from a woman aged 25 to 39 with Graves' hyperthyroidism. Both conserved end residues are part of each CDR3.

21	TRBV9	TRBJ2-3	CASSVSWDSRASGRAPDTQYF
15	TRBV27	TRBJ1-5	CASRRGQGGFQPQHF
15	TRBV5-1	TRBJ1-1	CASSLIGRSGTEAFF
15	TRBV3-1	TRBJ2-1	CASSPSVGQSNEQFF
15	TRBV20-1	TRBJ2-2	CSAPQPEVNTGELFF
12	TRBV11-1	TRBJ2-7	CASSASIYEQYF
14	TRBV7-9	TRBJ1-1	CASSLTSVNTEAFF
16	TRBV13	TRBJ1-5	CASSSGGPRAYQPQHF
15	TRBV11-2	TRBJ2-3	CASSDADRGAHTQYF
16	TRBV3-1	TRBJ1-1	CASSQEVGGEYAEAFF
15	TRBV9	TRBJ2-7	CASSVEGHSYYEQYF
17	TRBV10-1	TRBJ1-1	CASSNNRDRTFGTEAFF
15	TRBV20-1	TRBJ2-7	CSALGLAGLIYEQYF
11	TRBV24-1	TRBJ1-2	CATAGTDGYTF
13	TRBV11-2	TRBJ2-7	CASSLERTYEQYF
14	TRBV28	TRBJ2-2	CASSILGLDGELFF
14	TRBV4-2	TRBJ2-1	CASSQDLYYNEQFF
16	TRBV7-2	TRBJ2-7	CASSLAPGQGTYEQYF
13	TRBV6-1	TRBJ2-3	CASTGQGADTQYF
15	TRBV7-8	TRBJ1-5	CASSPRGLTNQPQHF
17	TRBV29-1	TRBJ2-6	CSVFGQSGSSGANVLTF
17	TRBV20-1	TRBJ2-1	CSARDLWRAGDYNEQFF
14	TRBV30	TRBJ2-3	CAWSVLLGTDTQYF
13	TRBV28	TRBJ2-5	CASSSGQTETQYF
14	TRBV5-1	TRBJ2-3	CASSLALGVDTQYF
14	TRBV28	TRBJ1-5	CASRPGQGLQPQHF
15	TRBV7-9	TRBJ2-7	CASSSQAGGPGEQYF
15	TRBV9	TRBJ2-2	CASSAPSGNTGELFF
14	TRBV24-1	TRBJ2-2	CATSAPLNTGELFF
14	TRBV20-1	TRBJ2-7	CSARDPRRGDEQYF